This TCR beta chain is drawn from a study of beta chain features in type 1 diabetes. Reverse transcription of all isolated RNA meant that expressed TCRB transcripts were sequenced. The data were produced by immunoSEQ multiplex PCR, yet TCRdb's version contains in-frame clones alone and is incomplete. The profile shows around 330,000 clones, approximately 10% of them singletons. Every participating donor gave one draw, a heparinised blood sample averaging roughly 0.12 L. The length of the CDR3 is 15 residues. Trimming took 6 bases from V and 8 from J; bases not matched to a gene: 14. Germline values: CDR1 MDHEN, CDR2 SYDVKM.

The sequence derives from a woman in her twenties or thirties in good health. The chain carries TRBV28 and TRBJ1-2, with 8 positions matching TRBD1. Material: naive CD4+ T cells from blood. Here the CDR3 reads CASSLWATGGQGYTF. DNA of the CDR3: TGTGCCAGCAGCTTGTGGGCTACAGGGGGACAAGGCTACACCTTC.